This T cell receptor (beta chain) was sequenced during a study of blood T cell repertoires in COVID-19. Study details: Researchers got acute and convalescent COVID-19 samples from the United States, Italy and Spain. Sources were T cells, B-cell-depleted T cells, or PBMCs; the material itself was cDNA or gDNA.

Authors' analysis steps: Nucleated cell number was recorded as an estimate derived from reference gene primer amplification. Measured with immunoSEQ multiplex PCR; TCRdb has only the in-frame clones, and not every one. V and J calls and clone size come straight from that table; D and trimming were deduced from the DNA. The table records about 210,000 clones, around 80% of them present only once. Germline V CDR1 and CDR2: DFQATT, SNEGSKA (reference sequence). This CDR3 has 11 amino acids. The V end lost 2 bases, the J end lost 11 bases, and 9 bases lay between the germline ends. Sequencing used peripheral blood. The TCR was taken from a man in his 60s with acute or convalescent COVID-19. The rearrangement joins TRBV20-1 to TRBJ1-4, with D perhaps TRBD1 (5 bases). The DNA for the CDR3 is TGCAGTGCTAGATGGGGCGAGAAACTGTTTTTT. Translating gives CSARWGEKLFF.